This T cell receptor beta chain was sequenced for a study of Graves' ophthalmopathy and Graves' hyperthyroidism. This clonotype was seen ten or more times. Its antigen remains unidentified. The germline V and J ends were trimmed by 8 bases and 5 bases, with 15 bases remaining between them. The CDR3 has 13 amino acids. In germline, CDR1 is MNHEY, CDR2 SVGAGI. Notes on the study in general: Built on 13 signatures, a model told ophthalmopathy apart from stable hyperthyroidism with around 90% sensitivity and 80% to 82% specificity.

The study amplified TCR beta CDR3 regions using RNA transcripts. RT-PCR in the first round used HTBI primers; a second-round multiplex PCR followed. TCRdb ran MiXCR on the multiplex PCR reads and lists one entry per CDR3 protein. Of hundreds of thousands of distinct CDR3 sequences in the sample, 35% to 50% were seen once. This clonotype was sampled from an adult man with Graves' ophthalmopathy. The sample was peripheral blood. The rearrangement joins TRBV6-5 to TRBJ1-2, with D perhaps TRBD1 (5 bases). Here the CDR3 DNA reads TGTGCCAGCCGGTCCGGGGCGGATTATGGCTACACCTTC. This translates into CASRSGADYGYTF.